These 17 T cell receptor beta chains came from one sample sequenced in a study of identical twins (dated by TCRdb to between 2015 and 2016). Library preparation was by 5' RACE. The instrument was an Illumina HiSeq 2000. TCRdb reprocessing: public reads trimmed at Q25 with fastp, clones called with MiXCR, in-frame beta chains kept. For every CDR3 protein sequence, its rows merge into one entry that carries the most common genes and DNA. Within this sample are 450,000 or so distinct CDR3 sequences, with approximately 15% of them counted one time only. The ten most abundant clones make up 0.4% to 0.55% of the sample. The sample was also reused in another study, on yellow fever vaccine responses in identical twins.

Sequencing was carried out using CD4+ T cells sorted from blood. The source is a woman between 18 and 29 years old in good health.

This clonotype was counted a few times. The genes are TRBV4-1 and TRBJ2-7; perhaps TRBD2 as D (6 bases). Looked up from germline, CDR1 is MGHRA and CDR2 is YSYEKL. V shed 1 base and J shed 3 bases, with 10 bases lying between them. The CDR3 sequence is 14 residues long. The DNA for the CDR3 is TGCGCCAGCAGCCAAGGGGAGGCTTACTACGAGCAGTACTTC. This gives the protein CASSQGEAYYEQYF.

This clonotype turned up a few times. This chain joins TRBV5-1 and TRBJ2-3, with 7 bases lining up with TRBD2. The CDR3 extends over 16 amino acids. CDR1 SGHRS and CDR2 YFSETQ come from the germline V gene. V lost 4 bases, J lost 4 bases, and 12 bases stayed unmatched. The CDR3 nucleotides read TGCGCCAGCAGCACCGACGGACTAGGCGGGGCAGATACGCAGTATTTT. Protein product: CASSTDGLGGADTQYF.

Ten or more counts support this clonotype. The V gene is TRBV12-3 or TRBV12-4, the J gene TRBJ1-6; D may be TRBD1 (5 bases). The CDR3 length is 14 residues. V was shortened by 4 bases and J by 6 bases, with 10 bases between the two germline ends. The CDR3 coding sequence is TGTGCCAGCAGTTACCGGGACGGTAATTCACCCCTCCACTTT. Translating gives CASSYRDGNSPLHF.

This chain links TRBV15 with TRBJ2-5; D is perhaps TRBD2 (5 bases). V was shortened by 2 bases and J by 5 bases, with 6 bases between the two germline ends. Germline CDR1 reads LNHNV; CDR2 reads YYDKDF (reference sequence). The CDR3 is 12 residues long. CDR3 DNA: TGTGCCACCAGCAGACGCGGGGAGACCCAGTACTTC. Its translation is CATSRRGETQYF.

This clonotype was seen only a few times. The chain couples TRBV7-2 to TRBJ1-2, with 7 positions matching TRBD1. The CDR3 covers 17 residues. V shed 5 bases, J shed 4 bases, and the junction held 16 bases outside the gene matches. Germline V gene data show CDR1 as SGHTA and CDR2 as FQGNSA. In DNA, the CDR3 is TGTGCCAGCAGCCAAATTTCCGGGACAGCTAACTCCTATGGCTACACCTTC. Its translation: CASSQISGTANSYGYTF. Complete variable domain (other parts from reference TRBV7-2 and TRBJ1-2): GAGVSQSPSNKVTEKGKDVELRCDPISGHTALYWYRQSLGQGLEFLIYFQGNSAPDKSGLPSDRFSAERTGGSVSTLTIQRTQQEDSAVYLCASSQISGTANSYGYTFGSGTRLTVV.

In its sample, this clonotype was seen a few times. The chain joins TRBV9 to TRBJ2-1; 10 bases are a match to TRBD2. After removal of 1 base from V and 5 bases from J, the junction contained 6 bases not matched to a gene. This CDR3 spans 16 amino acids. CDR1 is SGDLS, CDR2 YYNGEE, per germline. The CDR3 is CASSVRVAGGNNEQFF. The CDR3 nucleotides are TGTGCCAGCAGCGTACGGGTAGCGGGGGGTAACAATGAGCAGTTCTTC.

The CDR3 region has the DNA TGTGCCAGCAGTTTCTGGCGGGAGGGCTACAATGAGCAGTTCTTC. Residues: CASSFWREGYNEQFF. The chain couples TRBV27 to TRBJ2-1; 9 bases fit TRBD2. The CDR3 length is 15 residues. The V gene end was trimmed by 3 bases and the J gene end by 3 bases; junction bases not matched to a gene: 3. CDR1 MNHEY and CDR2 SMNVEV come from the germline V gene (reference sequence).

This clonotype was observed at least ten times. J is TRBJ1-1 and V is TRBV4-2; 7 bases match TRBD1. There are 15 residues in the CDR3. V shed 3 bases and J 3 bases; nucleotides not matched to a gene: 7. Per the germline V gene, CDR1 is LGHNA and CDR2 is YNFKEQ. This CDR3 reads CASSQADREDTEAFF. The CDR3 nucleotides are TGTGCCAGCAGCCAGGCCGACAGGGAGGACACTGAAGCTTTCTTT.

This rearrangement joins TRBV4-3 to TRBJ2-1; D might be TRBD2 (6 bases). Germline CDR1 reads LGHNA; CDR2 reads YSLEER. The CDR3 is 14 amino acids. V lost 0 bases to trimming and J lost 8 bases, with 11 bases between them. CDR3 protein: CASSQDTGSDEQFF. The CDR3, as DNA: TGCGCCAGCAGCCAAGATACCGGGAGTGATGAGCAGTTCTTC.

This rearrangement joins TRBV10-3 to TRBJ2-1; 8 bases fit TRBD1. Germline values: CDR1 ENHRY, CDR2 SYGVKD. The CDR3 length is 15 residues. V lost 7 bases to trimming and J lost 7 bases; unmatched junction nucleotides: 12. The CDR3 region has the DNA TGTGCCATCATGGAGGGGCAGGGGGCAGGGAATGAGCAGTTCTTC. Encoded protein: CAIMEGQGAGNEQFF.

This clonotype came up many times. This CDR3 is CASAGTGYNEQFF. As DNA, the CDR3 is TGCGCCAGCGCCGGGACGGGGTACAATGAGCAGTTCTTC. The V gene is TRBV5-1, the J gene TRBJ2-1; D may correspond to TRBD1 or TRBD2 (5 bases each). Trimming cost V 7 bases and J 4 bases, with 12 bases left between them. CDR3 length: 13 amino acids. Germline assignment: CDR1 SGHRS and CDR2 YFSETQ. Based on the CDR3 plus reference TRBV5-1 and TRBJ2-1, the full variable domain is KAGVTQTPRYLIKTRGQQVTLSCSPISGHRSVSWYQQTPGQGLQFLFEYFSETQRNKGNFPGRFSGRQFSNSRSEMNVSTLELGDSALYLCASAGTGYNEQFFGPGTRLTVL.

This clonotype was counted many times. This chain connects TRBV12-3 or TRBV12-4 to TRBJ1-6, with no clear D. The germline V and J ends were trimmed by 1 base and 7 bases, with 8 bases remaining between them. CDR3 length equals 14 residues. The CDR3 sequence: CASSLGTRNSPLHF. The CDR3 DNA follows: TGTGCCAGCAGTTTAGGGACGAGAAATTCACCCCTCCACTTT.

In its sample, this clonotype was seen a few times. The chain employs TRBV6-1 and TRBJ2-1, with a tentative D call TRBD1 (6 bases). Trimming shortened V by 9 bases and J by 3 bases, and 18 bases separated the two germline ends. The CDR3 totals 15 residues. The germline V gene encodes CDR1 MNHNS and CDR2 SASEGT. The CDR3 coding sequence is TGTGCCAGTAAGACCTTACAGGGCAACTACAATGAGCAGTTCTTC. The encoded protein is CASKTLQGNYNEQFF.

The chain combines TRBV12-3 or TRBV12-4 with TRBJ1-2; tentatively, D is TRBD1 (5 bases). Trimming removed 2 bases from V and 5 bases from J, with 9 bases in between. The length of the CDR3 is 13 residues. This CDR3 reads CASSLQGFYGYTF. For the CDR3, the DNA is TGTGCCAGCAGTTTACAGGGATTTTATGGCTACACCTTC.

The gene calls are TRBV10-3 and TRBJ2-5; 11 bases are shared with TRBD2. CDR1 is ENHRY and CDR2 is SYGVKD in the germline V gene. Trimming took 5 bases from V and 5 from J; bases not matched to a gene: 7. The length of the CDR3 is 15 residues. CDR3 in DNA: TGTGCCATCAGTCTAAGATTAGCGGGAGGGGAGACCCAGTACTTC. Translating gives CAISLRLAGGETQYF.

The V gene is TRBV12-3 or TRBV12-4, the J gene TRBJ1-4; 9 bases align to TRBD1. J gave up 8 bases and V 7 bases, and 11 bases lay outside the gene matches. The length of the CDR3 is 15 residues. CDR3 sequence: CASKVAGTGLEKLFF. DNA of the CDR3: TGTGCCAGCAAAGTCGCCGGGACAGGGTTGGAAAAACTGTTTTTT.

At least ten counts were recorded for this clonotype. The rearrangement uses TRBV6-4 and TRBJ1-1, with D maybe TRBD1 (5 bases). CDR3 length equals 13 residues. V was trimmed by 3 bases and J by 6 bases, leaving 11 bases between them. Looked up from germline, CDR1 is MRHNA and CDR2 is SNTAGT. CDR3 sequence reads: CASSEGDRAEAFF. CDR3 sequence (DNA): TGTGCCAGCAGTGAGGGGGACCGAGCTGAAGCTTTCTTT.